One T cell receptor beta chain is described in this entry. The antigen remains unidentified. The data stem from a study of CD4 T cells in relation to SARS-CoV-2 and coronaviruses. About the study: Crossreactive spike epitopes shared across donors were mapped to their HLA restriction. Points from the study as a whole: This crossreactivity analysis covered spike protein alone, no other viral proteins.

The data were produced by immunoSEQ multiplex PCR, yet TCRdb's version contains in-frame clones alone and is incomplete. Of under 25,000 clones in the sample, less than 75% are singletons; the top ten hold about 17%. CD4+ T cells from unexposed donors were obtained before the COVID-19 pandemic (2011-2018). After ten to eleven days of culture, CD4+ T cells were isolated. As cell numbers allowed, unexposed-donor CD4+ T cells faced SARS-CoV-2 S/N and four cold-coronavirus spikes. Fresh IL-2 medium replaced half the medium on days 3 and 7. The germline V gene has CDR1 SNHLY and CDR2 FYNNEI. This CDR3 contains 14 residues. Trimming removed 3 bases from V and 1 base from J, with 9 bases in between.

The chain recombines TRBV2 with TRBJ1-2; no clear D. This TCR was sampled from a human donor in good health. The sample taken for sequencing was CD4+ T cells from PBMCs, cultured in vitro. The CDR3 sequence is CASSDTDDNYGYTF. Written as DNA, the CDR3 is TGTGCCAGCAGTGACACGGACGATAACTATGGCTACACCTTC.